The 2 T cell receptor beta chains reported below all come from one sample, sequenced in a study of response to subunit inactivated influenza vaccine. From the RT-PCR reads, TCRdb called clonotypes with MiXCR, one entry per CDR3 protein. The data contain about 190,000 distinct CDR3 sequences, 14% of them singletons. The source was CD8+ T cells sorted from PBMCs, collected less than 6 days after vaccination. These receptors were taken from a man aged 50-59 years who received an inactivated influenza vaccine.

The genes are TRBV20-1 and TRBJ1-4; unclear D gene. The germline CDR1 and CDR2 sequences are DFQATT and SNEGSKA (reference sequence). The CDR3 is 14 amino acids. V gave up 0 bases and J gave up 7 bases, with 12 bases separating them. DNA of the CDR3: TGCAGTGCTAGAGATGCGGGGTTGGGTGAAAAACTGTTTTTT. Translated, it gives CSARDAGLGEKLFF.

This clonotype was found a few times. J is TRBJ2-1 and V is TRBV7-8, with 13 bases identical to TRBD2. The CDR3 contains 16 residues. Germline V gene data show CDR1 as SGHVS and CDR2 as FQNEAQ. Trimming at V came to 0 bases and at J to 6 bases, leaving 2 bases not matched to a gene. CDR3 amino acids: CASSLATSGGINEQFF. DNA of the CDR3: TGTGCCAGCAGCTTAGCGACTAGCGGGGGGATCAATGAGCAGTTCTTC.